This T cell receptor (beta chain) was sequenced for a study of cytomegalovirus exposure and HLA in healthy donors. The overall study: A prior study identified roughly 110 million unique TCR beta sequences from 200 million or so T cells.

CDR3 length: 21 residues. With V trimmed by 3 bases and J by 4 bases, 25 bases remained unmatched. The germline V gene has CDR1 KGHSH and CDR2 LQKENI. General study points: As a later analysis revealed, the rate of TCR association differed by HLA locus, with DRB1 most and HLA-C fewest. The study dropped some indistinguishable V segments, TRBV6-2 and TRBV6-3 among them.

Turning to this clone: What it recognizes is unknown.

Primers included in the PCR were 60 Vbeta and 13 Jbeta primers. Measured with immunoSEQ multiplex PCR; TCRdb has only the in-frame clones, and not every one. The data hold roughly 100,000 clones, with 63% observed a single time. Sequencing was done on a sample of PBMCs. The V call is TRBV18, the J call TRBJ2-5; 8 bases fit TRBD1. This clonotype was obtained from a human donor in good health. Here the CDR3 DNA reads TGTGCCAGCTCACCGACCTTATCCAGGGGGCAAAGCGGACCAAAACGAGAGACCCAGTACTTC. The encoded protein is CASSPTLSRGQSGPKRETQYF.